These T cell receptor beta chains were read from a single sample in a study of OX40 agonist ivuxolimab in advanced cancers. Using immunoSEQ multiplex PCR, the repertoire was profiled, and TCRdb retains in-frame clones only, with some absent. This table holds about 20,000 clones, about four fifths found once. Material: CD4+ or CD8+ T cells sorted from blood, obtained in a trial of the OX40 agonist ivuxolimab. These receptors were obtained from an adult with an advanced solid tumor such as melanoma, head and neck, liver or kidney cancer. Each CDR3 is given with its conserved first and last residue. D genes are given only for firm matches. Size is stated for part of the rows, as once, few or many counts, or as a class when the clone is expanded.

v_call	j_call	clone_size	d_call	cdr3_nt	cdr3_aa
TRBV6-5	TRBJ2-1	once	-	TGTGCCAGCACCTCGGCAGATGAGCAGTTCTTC	CASTSADEQFF
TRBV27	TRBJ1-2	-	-	TGTGCCAGCAGTTTTCTTTTTGAGGGGAGCGGTGCCTATGGCTACACCTTC	CASSFLFEGSGAYGYTF
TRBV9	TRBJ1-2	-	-	TGTGCCAGCAGCTCGGGGGGAGAGTGGGCTAACTATGGCTACACCTTC	CASSSGGEWANYGYTF
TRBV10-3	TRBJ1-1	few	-	TGTGCCATCACCGAAGGGAGGAACACTGAAGCTTTCTTT	CAITEGRNTEAFF
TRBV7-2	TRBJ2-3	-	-	TGTGCCAGCAGCTTAGTCCCTCCGACAGGTCTCTCTAGCACAGATACGCAGTATTTT	CASSLVPPTGLSSTDTQYF
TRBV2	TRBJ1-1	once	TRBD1	TGTGCCAGCAGTGACAGGGGGAGCACTGAAGCTTTCTTT	CASSDRGSTEAFF
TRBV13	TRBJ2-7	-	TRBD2	TGTGCCAGCAGCCCCCTGACTAGCGGGGGGGCTGGGTCGAACGAGCAGTACTTC	CASSPLTSGGAGSNEQYF
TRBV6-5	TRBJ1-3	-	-	TGTGCCAGCAGTTACCCGCCCGGAAACACCATATATTTT	CASSYPPGNTIYF
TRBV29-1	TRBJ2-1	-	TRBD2	TGCAGCGGATGGACTAGCGGAGACAATGAGCAGTTCTTC	CSGWTSGDNEQFF
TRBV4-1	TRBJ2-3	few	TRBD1	TGCGCCAGCAGTTTGGACAGGGGGAGCACAGATACGCAGTATTTT	CASSLDRGSTDTQYF
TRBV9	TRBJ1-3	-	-	TGTGCCAGCAGCGTAGTCGCAGGGGCCCATAGCTCTGGAAACACCATATATTTT	CASSVVAGAHSSGNTIYF